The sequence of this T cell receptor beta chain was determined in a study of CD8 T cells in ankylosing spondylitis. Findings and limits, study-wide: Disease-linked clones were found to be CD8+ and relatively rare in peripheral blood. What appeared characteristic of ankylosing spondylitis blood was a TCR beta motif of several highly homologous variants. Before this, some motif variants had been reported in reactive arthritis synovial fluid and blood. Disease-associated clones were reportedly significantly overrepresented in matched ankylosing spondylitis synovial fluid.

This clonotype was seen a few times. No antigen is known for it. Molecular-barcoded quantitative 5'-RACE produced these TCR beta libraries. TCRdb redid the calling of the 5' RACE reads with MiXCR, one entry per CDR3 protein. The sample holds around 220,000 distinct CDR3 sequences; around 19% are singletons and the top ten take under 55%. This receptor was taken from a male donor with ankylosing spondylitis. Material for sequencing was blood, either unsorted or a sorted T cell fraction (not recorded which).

The CDR3: CASSPRDSGAPYEQYF. DNA of the CDR3: TGTGCCAGCAGTCCCCGGGATAGCGGGGCCCCCTACGAGCAGTACTTC. The chain has TRBV28 and TRBJ2-7; 8 nucleotides align to TRBD2. CDR3 length: 16 amino acids. V lost 5 bases and J lost 2; bases outside the gene matches: 11. Germline V gene lookup returns CDR1 MDHEN and CDR2 SYDVKM.